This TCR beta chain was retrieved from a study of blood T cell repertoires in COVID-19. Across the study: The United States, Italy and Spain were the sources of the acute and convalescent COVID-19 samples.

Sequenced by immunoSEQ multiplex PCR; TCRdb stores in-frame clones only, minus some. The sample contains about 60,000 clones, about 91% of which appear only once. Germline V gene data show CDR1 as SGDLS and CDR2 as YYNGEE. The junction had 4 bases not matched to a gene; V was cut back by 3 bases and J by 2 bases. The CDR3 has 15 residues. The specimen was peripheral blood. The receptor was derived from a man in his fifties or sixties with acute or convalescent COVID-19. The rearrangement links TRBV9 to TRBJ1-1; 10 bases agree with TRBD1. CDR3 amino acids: CASSAGQGSNTEAFF. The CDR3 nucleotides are TGTGCCAGCAGCGCGGGACAGGGGAGTAACACTGAAGCTTTCTTT. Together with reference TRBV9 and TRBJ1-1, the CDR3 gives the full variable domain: DSGVTQTPKHLITATGQRVTLRCSPRSGDLSVYWYQQSLDQGLQFLIQYYNGEERAKGNILERFSAQQFPDLHSELNLSSLELGDSALYFCASSAGQGSNTEAFFGQGTRLTVV.